The 10 T cell receptor beta chains below come from one sample, sequenced in a study of OX40 agonist ivuxolimab in advanced cancers. Produced via immunoSEQ multiplex PCR; TCRdb's table is partial and in-frame only. The data show over 70,000 clones, with 65% to 90% seen just once and roughly 2% held by the top ten. Source: CD4+ or CD8+ T cells sorted from blood, taken in a trial of the OX40 agonist ivuxolimab. These receptors originate from an adult with an advanced solid tumor such as melanoma, head and neck, liver or kidney cancer.

This clone was detected only once. CDR3 nucleotide sequence: TGTGCCAGCAGCCAAGAAGGGTATACGCAGTATTTT. It specifies CASSQEGYTQYF. The chain couples TRBV14 to TRBJ2-3; D gene uncertain. Per germline, CDR1 SGHDN and CDR2 FVKESK. V lost 0 bases to trimming and J lost 7 bases, with 5 bases between them. The CDR3 is made up of 12 amino acids.

The CDR3 DNA reads TGTGCCAGCAGCTTAGGTTCGGGGGAGTATGGCTACACCTTC. Protein sequence: CASSLGSGEYGYTF. The rearrangement joins TRBV7-2 to TRBJ1-2; the D gene is possibly TRBD1 (5 bases). Germline CDR1 SGHTA, CDR2 FQGNSA. Trimming removed 1 base at V and 5 bases at J, with 11 bases between. CDR3 length equals 14 residues. The full variable domain, rest sourced from reference TRBV7-2 and TRBJ1-2, is GAGVSQSPSNKVTEKGKDVELRCDPISGHTALYWYRQSLGQGLEFLIYFQGNSAPDKSGLPSDRFSAERTGGSVSTLTIQRTQQEDSAVYLCASSLGSGEYGYTFGSGTRLTVV.

V and J are TRBV28 and TRBJ1-2, with D possibly being TRBD1 (6 bases). Germline V gene lookup returns CDR1 MDHEN and CDR2 SYDVKM. The CDR3 has 14 amino acids. V gave up 7 bases and J gave up 5 bases, with 17 bases separating them. Written as DNA, the CDR3 is TGTGCCAGCACCGGACAAGCAGGGGAATATGGCTACACCTTC. It specifies CASTGQAGEYGYTF.

This clone occurred a few times. V and J are TRBV7-6 and TRBJ2-1; D is unresolved. The V end lost 5 bases, the J end lost 1 base, and 15 bases lay between the germline ends. This CDR3 is built from 16 residues. Germline values: CDR1 SGHVS, CDR2 FNYEAQ. The chain's CDR3 is CASSTRYRGSYNEQFF. CDR3 nucleotide sequence: TGTGCCAGCAGCACGCGCTACCGTGGGTCCTACAATGAGCAGTTCTTC.

The rearrangement joins TRBV30 to TRBJ2-5, with D uncertain. CDR3 length: 14 residues. CDR1 is GTSNPN, CDR2 SVGIG, per germline (reference sequence). V lost 0 bases, J lost 2 bases, and 10 bases lay in between. The chain's CDR3 is CAWSVYGRQETQYF. CDR3 bases: TGTGCCTGGAGTGTATACGGCCGACAAGAGACCCAGTACTTC.

This sequence joins TRBV29-1 and TRBJ1-1; TRBD1 is a possible D gene (6 bases). Germline assignment: CDR1 SQVTM and CDR2 ANQGSEA. The CDR3 has 14 amino acids. Trimming pared 7 bases from V and 3 bases from J, leaving 18 bases between. In nucleotides, the CDR3 is TGCAGCGCCCTCCGGGACATAGATTACACTGAAGCTTTCTTT. It specifies CSALRDIDYTEAFF.

The chain links TRBV6-5 to TRBJ2-7; a weak D match, TRBD2 (5 bases). CDR1 and CDR2 from the germline V gene are MNHEY and SVGAGI. Trimming shortened V by 8 bases and J by 0 bases, and 14 bases separated the two germline ends. This CDR3 is built from 14 residues. The DNA of the CDR3 is TGTGCCAGCCGGAGGACGGGATACTCCTACGAGCAGTACTTC. Protein: CASRRTGYSYEQYF.

The chain uses TRBV6-4 and TRBJ2-7; 10 positions agree with TRBD2. The CDR3 length is 14 residues. V lost 6 bases and J lost 2; bases outside the gene matches: 4. Germline V gene sequence: CDR1 MRHNA, CDR2 SNTAGT. DNA for the CDR3: TGTGCCAGCAGCCCACTAGCGGGACCCTACGAGCAGTACTTC. Translated: CASSPLAGPYEQYF.

CDR3 sequence: CATSRLGSNQPQHF. The CDR3 bases are TGTGCCACCAGCAGACTTGGTAGCAATCAGCCCCAGCATTTT. The rearrangement uses TRBV15 and TRBJ1-5; no firm D call. The CDR3 has 14 residues. V lost 2 bases, J lost 0 bases, and 5 bases lay in between. CDR1 LNHNV and CDR2 YYDKDF come from the germline V gene (reference sequence). The full variable domain, with the rest looked up from reference TRBV15 and TRBJ1-5, is DAMVIQNPRYQVTQFGKPVTLSCSQTLNHNVMYWYQQKSSQAPKLLFHYYDKDFNNEADTPDNFQSRRPNTSFCFLDIRSPGLGDTAMYLCATSRLGSNQPQHFGDGTRLSIL.

The V gene is TRBV19, the J gene TRBJ2-6; D tentatively reads TRBD1 or TRBD2 (6 bases each). Looked up from germline, CDR1 is LNHDA and CDR2 is SQIVND (reference sequence). CDR3 length: 17 residues. The ends were cut back, 3 bases at V and 2 bases at J, with 14 bases in the middle. The CDR3 DNA sequence: TGTGCCAGTAGTATCCTATCGGGGGCGACTGGGGCCAACGTCCTGACTTTC. Amino acids: CASSILSGATGANVLTF.